This TCR beta chain was recorded in a study of T cell responses to AZD1222 COVID-19 vaccine. Overall study results and limits: The donor group comprised mostly white British people and more females; the analysis possibly underestimated clonal diversity.

Remarks on this clone: The antigen is not known.

CDR1 and CDR2 (germline): KGHSH, LQKENI. CDR3 length: 13 residues. The ends were cut back, 1 base at V and 4 bases at J, with 6 bases in the middle. The assay was immunoSEQ multiplex PCR, and TCRdb's table has in-frame clones only and misses some. The sample lists about 160,000 clones; around 90% were seen once. The receptor was isolated from an adult in good health. The source was peripheral blood, collected on day 0 of AZD1222 vaccination. The chain couples TRBV18 to TRBJ2-3; the D is unclear. CDR3 in DNA: TGTGCCAGCTCACCACTCGGCGCAGATACGCAGTATTTT. Amino acid sequence: CASSPLGADTQYF.